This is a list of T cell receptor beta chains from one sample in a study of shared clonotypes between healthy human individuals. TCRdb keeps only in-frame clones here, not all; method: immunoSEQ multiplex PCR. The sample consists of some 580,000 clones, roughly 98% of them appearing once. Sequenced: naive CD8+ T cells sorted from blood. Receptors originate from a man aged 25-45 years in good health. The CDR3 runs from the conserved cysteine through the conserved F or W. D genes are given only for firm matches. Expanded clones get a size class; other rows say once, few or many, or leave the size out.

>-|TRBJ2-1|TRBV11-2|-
CASSLVGGNNEQFF
TGTGCCAGCAGCTTAGTCGGCGGAAACAATGAGCAGTTCTTC
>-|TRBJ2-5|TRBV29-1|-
CSVEGTQQETQYF
TGCAGCGTTGAAGGGACTCAACAAGAGACCCAGTACTTC
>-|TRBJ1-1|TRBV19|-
CASSGWGPLNTEAFF
TGTGCCAGTAGTGGCTGGGGCCCACTGAACACTGAAGCTTTCTTT
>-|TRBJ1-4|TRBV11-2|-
CASSSGGGAINEKLFF
TGTGCCAGCAGCTCAGGCGGCGGGGCCATTAATGAAAAACTGTTTTTT
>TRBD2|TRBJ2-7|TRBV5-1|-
CASSFFSSGDEQYF
TGCGCCAGCAGCTTTTTCTCTAGCGGGGACGAGCAGTACTTC
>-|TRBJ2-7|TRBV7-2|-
CASSSQGTYEQYF
TGTGCCAGCAGCTCCCAGGGGACCTACGAGCAGTACTTC
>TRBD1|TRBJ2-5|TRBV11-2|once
CASSLSPGQGRQGETQYF
TGTGCCAGCAGCTTAAGCCCTGGACAGGGACGCCAGGGAGAGACCCAGTACTTC
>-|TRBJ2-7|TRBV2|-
CASAPNGF
TGTGCCAGCGCGCCGAATGGGTTC
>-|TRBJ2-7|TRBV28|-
CASSLWGSSYEQYF
TGTGCCAGCAGTTTATGGGGAAGCTCCTACGAGCAGTACTTC
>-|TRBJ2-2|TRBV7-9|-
CASSLDYGSGFNTGELFF
TGTGCCAGCAGCTTAGATTACGGGAGCGGATTTAACACCGGGGAGCTGTTTTTT
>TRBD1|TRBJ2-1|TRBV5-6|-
CASSFWTGNNEQFF
TGTGCCAGCAGCTTCTGGACAGGGAATAATGAGCAGTTCTTC
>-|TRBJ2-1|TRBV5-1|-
CASSPTGKSYNEQFF
TGCGCCAGCAGCCCCACAGGGAAGAGCTACAATGAGCAGTTCTTC
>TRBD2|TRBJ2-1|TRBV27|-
CASSSGTSAYNEQFF
TGTGCCAGCAGTTCGGGGACTAGCGCCTACAATGAGCAGTTCTTC
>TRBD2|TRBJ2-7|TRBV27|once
CASSSSGGTYEQYF
TGTGCCAGCTCTTCTAGCGGGGGGACCTACGAGCAGTACTTC
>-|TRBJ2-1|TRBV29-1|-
CSVEGAAASYNEQFF
TGCAGCGTTGAGGGGGCGGCGGCTTCCTACAATGAGCAGTTCTTC
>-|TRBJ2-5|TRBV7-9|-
CASSPPGGGETQYF
TGTGCCAGCAGCCCCCCTGGGGGAGGAGAGACCCAGTACTTC
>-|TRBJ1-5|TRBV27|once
CASSFGTSNQPQHF
TGTGCCAGCAGTTTCGGCACCAGCAATCAGCCCCAGCATTTT
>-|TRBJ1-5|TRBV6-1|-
CASSFYRDSNQPQHF
TGTGCCAGCAGTTTTTACAGGGACAGCAATCAGCCCCAGCATTTT
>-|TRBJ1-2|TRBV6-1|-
CASSDLTSRQGYGYTF
TGTGCCAGCAGTGACCTTACATCGAGGCAGGGCTATGGCTACACCTTC
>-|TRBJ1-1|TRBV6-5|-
CASSTGQWVTEAFF
TGTGCCAGCAGCACCGGACAGTGGGTAACTGAAGCTTTCTTT
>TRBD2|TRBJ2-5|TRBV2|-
CASSGLAGVETQYF
TGTGCCAGCAGTGGGTTAGCGGGAGTGGAGACCCAGTACTTC
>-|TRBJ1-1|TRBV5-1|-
CASSSFGQLNTEAFF
TGCGCCAGCAGCTCTTTCGGGCAGCTGAACACTGAAGCTTTCTTT
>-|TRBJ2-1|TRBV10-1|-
CASSDENSYNEQFF
TGCGCCAGCAGTGATGAGAATTCCTACAATGAGCAGTTCTTC
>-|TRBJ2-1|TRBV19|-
CASRTSSYNEQFF
TGTGCCAGTAGGACTAGCTCCTACAATGAGCAGTTCTTC